This T cell receptor (beta chain) appears in the sequencing data of a study of blood T cell repertoires in COVID-19. The overall study: Whether acute or convalescent, the COVID-19 samples came from the United States, Italy and Spain. T cells, B-cell-depleted T cells, or PBMCs supplied cDNA or gDNA.

The V end was cut by 2 bases, the J end by 5 bases, with 12 bases between. CDR1 and CDR2 from the germline V gene are LNHDA and SQIVND (reference sequence). This CDR3 has 14 residues. As originally analysed: By means of reference gene primer amplification, nucleated cell counts were estimated. Some clones are missing from TCRdb's copy, which holds only in-frame ones; the method was immunoSEQ multiplex PCR. That table is the source of V, J and clone size, and D and trimming were worked out from the DNA. In the table there are about 6,800 clones, approximately 86% of which are singletons. The sequenced material came from peripheral blood. The gene calls are TRBV19 and TRBJ1-1, with D possibly being TRBD1 (6 bases). This TCR was sampled from a human donor in a cohort sampled during active COVID-19. CDR3 nucleotide sequence: TGTGCCAGTAGTATAATGTTCCAGGGGACTGAAGCTTTCTTT. Protein sequence: CASSIMFQGTEAFF. The variable domain in full, with the rest retrieved from reference TRBV19 and TRBJ1-1, is DGGITQSPKYLFRKEGQNVTLSCEQNLNHDAMYWYRQDPGQGLRLIYYSQIVNDFQKGDIAEGYSVSREKKESFPLTVTSAQKNPTAFYLCASSIMFQGTEAFFGQGTRLTVV.